Shown below are 29 T cell receptor beta chains from a single sample sequenced in a study of blood T cell repertoires in COVID-19. The repertoire was sequenced with immunoSEQ multiplex PCR; TCRdb's copy has only in-frame clones and lacks some. The data contain under 300,000 clones, about 88% of them singletons. The specimen was peripheral blood. These receptors originate from a woman in her 70s with active or convalescent COVID-19.

The CDR3 region has the DNA TGTGCCAGCAGGAACAGGGGTGGGGATGAAAAACTGTTTTTT. Its protein is CASRNRGGDEKLFF. The chain joins TRBV3-1 (or the pseudogene TRBV3-2) to TRBJ1-4, with 7 positions matching TRBD1. This CDR3 contains 14 residues. Germline V lookup: CDR1 LGHDT, CDR2 YNNKEL (reference sequence). With V trimmed by 6 bases and J by 6 bases, 7 bases remained unmatched.

The CDR3 spells CASSLGGKSYYGYTF. Written as DNA, the CDR3 is TGTGCCAGCAGCTTAGGGGGCAAGAGTTACTATGGCTACACCTTC. This chain connects TRBV7-2 to TRBJ1-2; D may be TRBD1 (5 bases). V was shortened by 1 base and J by 3 bases, with 12 bases between the two germline ends. The CDR3 is 15 residues long. Germline V gene data show CDR1 as SGHTA and CDR2 as FQGNSA.

The genes are TRBV9 and TRBJ2-3; D remains ambiguous. The germline gives CDR1 SGDLS, CDR2 YYNGEE. The CDR3 has 12 amino acids. Trimming took off 1 base at V and 5 bases at J, with 5 bases between the two ends. The CDR3 loop reads CASSVTGDTQYF. CDR3 in DNA: TGTGCCAGCAGCGTAACCGGAGATACGCAGTATTTT.

The chain links TRBV24-1 to TRBJ1-4, with TRBD1 matching 7 bases. V gave up 8 bases and J gave up 3 bases; unmatched junction bases: 8. Germline V gene sequence: CDR1 KGHDR, CDR2 SFDVKD. CDR3 length: 15 amino acids. Written as DNA, the CDR3 is TGTGCCACCAAACTCAGGGGGATGGCTAATGAAAAACTGTTTTTT. Translated: CATKLRGMANEKLFF.

The chain joins TRBV5-1 to TRBJ1-2; D not certain. This CDR3 comprises 14 residues. Trimming left V 0 bases short and J 3 bases short, with 9 bases between. Per germline, CDR1 SGHRS and CDR2 YFSETQ. The CDR3 DNA sequence: TGCGCCAGCAGCTTGGAGTCAGGTGACTATGGCTACACCTTC. It translates to CASSLESGDYGYTF.

The chain recombines TRBV7-9 with TRBJ1-1; 9 bases fit TRBD1. J gave up 5 bases and V 5 bases, and 6 bases lay outside the gene matches. Per germline, CDR1 SEHNR and CDR2 FQNEAQ (reference sequence). The CDR3 consists of 14 residues. The CDR3 reads CASSRTGVNTEAFF. Here the CDR3 DNA reads TGTGCCAGCAGCCGGACAGGGGTAAATACTGAAGCTTTCTTT.

This clone was observed a single time. This chain links TRBV28 with TRBJ2-2; 9 bases line up with TRBD1. V gave up 2 bases and J gave up 6 bases; unmatched junction bases: 4. Germline V gene lookup returns CDR1 MDHEN and CDR2 SYDVKM. The CDR3 runs to 15 residues. The CDR3 nucleotides read TGTGCCAGCAGTTTAAACAGGGGGCGAGCCGGGGAGCTGTTTTTT. This codes for CASSLNRGRAGELFF.

V usage is TRBV12-3 or TRBV12-4 and J usage is TRBJ2-1; a weak D match, TRBD2 (7 bases). Trimming took 2 bases from V and 10 from J, leaving 12 bases between them. The CDR3 loop spans 13 amino acids. Here the CDR3 reads CASSLIGGGEQFF. The CDR3 DNA follows: TGTGCCAGCAGTTTAATAGGGGGGGGAGAGCAGTTCTTC.

The DNA for the CDR3 is TGTGCCAGTAGTATCGGGCAGGGGGCAGACGAGCAGTACTTC. Its protein product is CASSIGQGADEQYF. The genes are TRBV19 and TRBJ2-7; 8 positions match TRBD1. J was trimmed by 5 bases and V by 3 bases; bases with no gene match: 6. This CDR3 spans 14 amino acids. Germline values: CDR1 LNHDA, CDR2 SQIVND (reference sequence).

This chain links TRBV7-3 with TRBJ1-2, with 8 bases that match TRBD1. The CDR3 covers 14 residues. V was pared by 5 bases and J by 5 bases, with 7 bases of the junction left unmatched. Per the germline V gene, CDR1 is SGHTA and CDR2 is FQGTGA. The CDR3 region is CASSLTGGNYGYTF. In DNA form, the CDR3 reads TGTGCCAGCAGCCTTACAGGGGGAAATTATGGCTACACCTTC.

The V gene is TRBV27, the J gene TRBJ1-2; 9 bases fit TRBD1. The CDR3 runs to 12 residues. V dropped 5 bases and J dropped 6; count of bases not matched to a gene: 1. CDR1 and CDR2 (germline): MNHEY, SMNVEV (reference sequence). CDR3 residues: CASSGQGHGYTF. The DNA for the CDR3 is TGTGCCAGCAGTGGACAGGGGCATGGCTACACCTTC.

The rearrangement joins TRBV7-3 to TRBJ2-2, with D possibly being TRBD2 (5 bases). Trimming took off 2 bases at V and 0 bases at J, with 10 bases between the two ends. CDR1 SGHTA and CDR2 FQGTGA come from the germline V gene. This CDR3 contains 16 residues. This CDR3 is CASSLEGRSNTGELFF. The CDR3, as DNA: TGTGCCAGCAGCTTAGAGGGCCGGTCGAACACCGGGGAGCTGTTTTTT.

The DNA for the CDR3 is TGTGCCAGCAGCCAAGATGCAGGGTGGAATTCACCCCTCCACTTT. Translation: CASSQDAGWNSPLHF. The chain links TRBV14 to TRBJ1-6; maybe TRBD1 (5 bases). The CDR3 consists of 15 residues. Trimming stripped 0 bases from V and 7 bases from J, with 10 bases between. The germline CDR1 and CDR2 sequences are SGHDN and FVKESK.

The chain is built from TRBV28 and TRBJ2-2; possible D gene TRBD1, 6 bases. CDR1 is MDHEN and CDR2 is SYDVKM in the germline V gene. The CDR3 is 16 amino acids. Trimming took 3 bases from V and 1 from J, leaving 12 bases between them. The CDR3: CASSFPGQLNTGELFF. CDR3 bases: TGTGCCAGCAGTTTCCCGGGACAACTGAACACCGGGGAGCTGTTTTTT.

V is TRBV4-2 and J is TRBJ1-2; tentatively, D is TRBD1 (6 bases). Per germline, CDR1 LGHNA and CDR2 YNFKEQ. The V end was cut by 0 bases, the J end by 4 bases, with 9 bases between. CDR3 length: 14 residues. The CDR3 region is CASSQEDRSYGYTF. CDR3 bases: TGTGCCAGCAGCCAAGAAGACAGGAGCTATGGCTACACCTTC.

This chain links TRBV6-6 with TRBJ1-1; the D is unclear. V dropped 4 bases and J dropped 8 bases, with 14 bases sitting between them. The germline V gene has CDR1 MNHNY and CDR2 SVGAGI (reference sequence). This CDR3 contains 13 residues. CDR3 in amino acids: CASSLGGVGEAFF. CDR3 DNA: TGTGCCAGCAGTTTAGGCGGGGTCGGAGAAGCTTTCTTT.

V is TRBV24-1 and J is TRBJ1-5; D not resolved. V lost 1 base and J 7 bases, leaving 4 bases between the germline ends. There are 12 residues in the CDR3. Germline assignment: CDR1 KGHDR and CDR2 SFDVKD. CDR3 sequence reads: CATSDFGQPQHF. In nucleotides, the CDR3 is TGTGCCACCAGTGATTTCGGGCAGCCCCAGCATTTT.

As for this clone: This sample also contains other DNA sequences that code for the same CDR3. The rearrangement links TRBV2 to TRBJ1-5, with 7 bases lining up with TRBD1. With V trimmed by 4 bases and J by 4 bases, 4 bases remained unmatched. The CDR3 loop spans 14 amino acids. Germline lookup yields CDR1 SNHLY and CDR2 FYNNEI. The CDR3 nucleotides read TGTGCCAGCAGTGGCCAGGGGGGAAATCAGCCCCAGCATTTT. This codes for CASSGQGGNQPQHF.

The chain joins TRBV6-6 to TRBJ2-3, with no clear D. The CDR3 runs 12 residues. V lost 6 bases and J 3 bases, leaving 7 bases between the germline ends. CDR1 is MNHNY and CDR2 is SVGAGI in the germline V gene (reference sequence). CDR3 coding DNA: TGTGCCAGCAGCCGGGTGACAGATACGCAGTATTTT. Translating gives CASSRVTDTQYF.

V usage is TRBV5-8 and J usage is TRBJ2-3; D is possibly TRBD2 (6 bases). Germline values: CDR1 SGHTS, CDR2 YDEGEE. The germline V and J ends were trimmed by 2 bases and 1 base, with 8 bases remaining between them. The CDR3 is 14 residues long. The CDR3 DNA sequence: TGTGCCAGCAGCTTTGGGACTCGCACAGATACGCAGTATTTT. It yields the protein CASSFGTRTDTQYF. The variable domain in full, completed from reference TRBV5-8 and TRBJ2-3, reads EAGVTQSPTHLIKTRGQQATLRCSPISGHTSVYWYQQALGLGLQFLLWYDEGEERNRGNFPPRFSGRQFPNYSSELNVNALELEDSALYLCASSFGTRTDTQYFGPGTRLTVL.

The chain recombines TRBV6-5 with TRBJ1-2; a possible D gene is TRBD1 (6 bases). The CDR3 covers 14 residues. V lost 4 bases to trimming and J lost 6 bases, with 15 bases between them. In germline, CDR1 is MNHEY, CDR2 SVGAGI. CDR3: CASSSHVSGDGYTF. The DNA for the CDR3 is TGTGCCAGCAGTTCCCATGTCTCAGGGGATGGCTACACCTTC.

The chain couples TRBV10-3 to TRBJ2-7, with 10 bases identical to TRBD1. CDR1 is ENHRY and CDR2 is SYGVKD in the germline V gene. V trimming: 0 bases; J trimming: 6 bases; junction bases outside the gene matches: 8. The length of the CDR3 is 16 residues. The CDR3 loop is CAISESRQGASSEQYF. The DNA of the CDR3 is TGTGCCATCAGTGAGTCGAGACAGGGGGCTTCTAGCGAGCAGTACTTC.

This chain joins TRBV6-2 or TRBV6-3 and TRBJ1-2; D gene ambiguous. V lost 3 bases and J lost 5, with 10 bases in between. Germline V CDR1 and CDR2: MNHEY, SVGEGT. This CDR3 has 13 residues. The CDR3: CASSYGVRYGYTF. DNA of the CDR3: TGTGCCAGCAGTTATGGAGTACGGTATGGCTACACCTTC.

This chain connects TRBV10-3 to TRBJ1-1; the D is unclear. The CDR3 is 12 amino acids. Trimming left V 3 bases short and J 4 bases short, with 6 bases between. Germline CDR1 reads ENHRY; CDR2 reads SYGVKD. CDR3 in DNA: TGTGCCATCAGTGACGTGGCCACTGAAGCTTTCTTT. Protein: CAISDVATEAFF.

The genes are TRBV11-3 and TRBJ2-1, with TRBD2 matching over 12 bases. CDR3 length: 17 residues. The V and J ends lost 1 base and 5 bases, in that order; junction bases with no gene match: 6. The germline V gene has CDR1 SGHNT and CDR2 YENEEA. The chain's CDR3 is CASSLGGLAGLNNEQFF. Written as DNA, the CDR3 is TGTGCCAGCAGCTTAGGGGGACTAGCGGGCCTGAACAATGAGCAGTTCTTC.

For the CDR3, the DNA is TGCGCCAGCAGCCTCAGAGCACTAGCGGGGGGGCGGATCGGCAGCGGATCCGATACGCAGTATTTT. Translating gives CASSLRALAGGRIGSGSDTQYF. This sequence joins TRBV5-1 and TRBJ2-3; 13 bases line up with TRBD2. V shed 4 bases and J 6 bases; nucleotides not matched to a gene: 26. From germline, CDR1 is SGHRS and CDR2 YFSETQ. The CDR3 spans 22 residues. Full variable domain (remainder filled in from reference TRBV5-1 and TRBJ2-3): KAGVTQTPRYLIKTRGQQVTLSCSPISGHRSVSWYQQTPGQGLQFLFEYFSETQRNKGNFPGRFSGRQFSNSRSEMNVSTLELGDSALYLCASSLRALAGGRIGSGSDTQYFGPGTRLTVL.

V is TRBV27 and J is TRBJ1-1; TRBD1 agrees at 7 bases. J lost 1 base, V lost 5 bases, and 4 bases had no gene match. Germline CDR1 is MNHEY and CDR2 is SMNVEV (reference sequence). The CDR3 sequence is 14 residues long. The CDR3 DNA is TGTGCCAGCAGTCTCCGGGACAGGAACACTGAAGCTTTCTTT. This encodes CASSLRDRNTEAFF.

The chain links TRBV7-2 to TRBJ1-1, with 8 bases that match TRBD1. Germline V gene data show CDR1 as SGHTA and CDR2 as FQGNSA. The trim removed 5 bases at V and 4 bases at J, leaving 9 bases unmatched. This CDR3 region has 15 residues. Here the CDR3 reads CASSTTGAKGTEAFF. The CDR3 DNA sequence: TGTGCCAGCAGCACGACAGGGGCAAAGGGCACTGAAGCTTTCTTT.

The genes are TRBV7-2 and TRBJ1-1, with D possibly matching TRBD1 (5 bases). In germline, CDR1 is SGHTA, CDR2 FQGNSA. The V end lost 3 bases, the J end lost 5 bases, and 10 bases lay between the germline ends. This CDR3 is 13 amino acids long. The CDR3 loop reads CASSFQGGTEAFF. The CDR3 DNA reads TGTGCCAGCAGCTTCCAGGGAGGGACTGAAGCTTTCTTT.